A single sample is the source of the 32 T cell receptor beta chains below, sequenced in a study of blood T cell repertoires in COVID-19. Only in-frame clones appear in the TCRdb table, and some are missing; sequencing was by immunoSEQ multiplex PCR. The sample yields a few hundred thousand clones, 80% to 90% seen once. Sequencing was performed on peripheral blood. Source of these receptors: a man aged 55 to 69 who had recovered from COVID-19.

V is TRBV5-4 and J is TRBJ2-2, with D hard to call. The germline V gene encodes CDR1 SGHNT and CDR2 YYREEE (reference sequence). The CDR3 is made up of 14 amino acids. Trimming shortened V by 1 base and J by 4 bases, and 8 bases separated the two germline ends. The CDR3 coding sequence is TGTGCCAGCAGCTTGTCTCCAGGCACCGGGGAGCTGTTTTTT. Its protein is CASSLSPGTGELFF.

This chain joins TRBV28 and TRBJ1-6, with D unresolved. The CDR3 runs to 13 residues. Germline CDR1 reads MDHEN; CDR2 reads SYDVKM. The V end lost 6 bases, the J end lost 6 bases, and 9 bases lay between the germline ends. The CDR3 here is CASSYQLNSPLHF. The CDR3 DNA reads TGTGCCAGCAGCTATCAACTTAATTCACCCCTCCACTTT.

V and J are TRBV21-1 and TRBJ2-2; the table's D call TRBD2 went unverified against the DNA. TRBV21-1 is a pseudogene segment. This CDR3 has 19 amino acids. For the CDR3, the DNA is TGTGCCAGCAGCCCCCCGGGACTAGCGGGAGTCAGGTCTACCGGGGAGCTGTTTTTT. Its translation: CASSPPGLAGVRSTGELFF.

The table lists this clone with a few counts. The V gene is TRBV29-1, the J gene TRBJ1-1, with D hard to call. The V gene's germline CDR1 is SQVTM and CDR2 ANQGSEA. This CDR3 contains 14 residues. Trimming removed 7 bases at V and 8 bases at J, with 23 bases between. The CDR3 DNA is TGCAGCGCTGGAGGTATGGGTAAGGCCTCGGAAGCTTTCTTT. It yields the protein CSAGGMGKASEAFF.

The V call is TRBV12-5, the J call TRBJ1-1, with D perhaps TRBD1 (6 bases). Germline V gives CDR1 LGHNT, CDR2 FRNRAP. Trimming removed 5 bases at V and 1 base at J, with 14 bases between. This CDR3 is built from 15 residues. The CDR3 loop is CASGPEQGSNTEAFF. In nucleotides, the CDR3 is TGTGCTAGTGGTCCCGAACAGGGTTCGAACACTGAAGCTTTCTTT. Looking up the rest from reference TRBV12-5 and TRBJ1-1 gives the full variable domain: DARVTQTPRHKVTEMGQEVTMRCQPILGHNTVFWYRQTMMQGLELLAYFRNRAPLDDSGMPKDRFSAEMPDATLATLKIQPSEPRDSAVYFCASGPEQGSNTEAFFGQGTRLTVV.

J is TRBJ1-3 and V is TRBV30, with D possibly matching TRBD1 (5 bases). The CDR3 has 14 amino acids. Deletions cut 3 bases from V and 10 bases from J, with 19 bases between. Germline CDR1 is GTSNPN and CDR2 is SVGIG (reference sequence). CDR3 nucleotide sequence: TGTGCCTGGAGGGACCAATGGACAAGTGGGACCATATATTTT. It yields the protein CAWRDQWTSGTIYF. The full variable domain, with the rest looked up from reference TRBV30 and TRBJ1-3, is SQTIHQWPATLVQPVGSPLSLECTVEGTSNPNLYWYRQAAGRGLQLLFYSVGIGQISSEVPQNLSASRPQDRQFILSSKKLLLSDSGFYLCAWRDQWTSGTIYFGEGSWLTVV.

The chain is built from TRBV10-3 and TRBJ1-1; tentative D call: TRBD1 (6 bases). The V gene lost 7 bases and the J gene lost 5 bases, with 14 bases spanning the gap. The germline gives CDR1 ENHRY, CDR2 SYGVKD. The CDR3 totals 13 residues. In DNA form, the CDR3 reads TGTGCCATCATCACGACAGGTCGTACTGAAGCTTTCTTT. It is translated as CAIITTGRTEAFF.

V and J are TRBV11-3 and TRBJ2-1, with 8 nucleotides matching TRBD1. V was pared by 4 bases and J by 1 base, with 6 bases of the junction left unmatched. CDR1 and CDR2 (germline): SGHNT, YENEEA. The CDR3 is 16 amino acids. The DNA of the CDR3 is TGTGCCAGCAGCTCCCAGGGGGCCGAATCCTACAATGAGCAGTTCTTC. Protein: CASSSQGAESYNEQFF.

V usage is TRBV29-1 and J usage is TRBJ2-3, with D possibly TRBD2 on 6 matching bases. There are 14 residues in the CDR3. CDR1 SQVTM and CDR2 ANQGSEA come from the germline V gene. Trimming cost V 3 bases and J 1 base, with 11 bases left between them. The DNA for the CDR3 is TGCAGCGTTGACTTTGGCGGGGGCACAGATACGCAGTATTTT. Translation: CSVDFGGGTDTQYF.

The chain links TRBV28 to TRBJ1-3; 9 bases are shared with TRBD1. Unmatched junction bases numbered 6, after V lost 0 bases and J lost 3 bases. The CDR3 spans 17 residues. The germline gives CDR1 MDHEN, CDR2 SYDVKM. The CDR3 protein is CASSLWSQGAGGNTIYF. DNA for the CDR3: TGTGCCAGCAGTTTATGGTCACAGGGGGCAGGTGGAAACACCATATATTTT.

The rearrangement uses TRBV20-1 and TRBJ1-1; D call uncertain. The CDR3 has 11 residues. CDR1 DFQATT and CDR2 SNEGSKA come from the germline V gene (reference sequence). V lost 4 bases, J lost 1 base, and 4 bases lay in between. The CDR3 sequence is CSAIRNTEAFF. CDR3 DNA: TGCAGTGCTATCCGGAACACTGAAGCTTTCTTT.

This chain connects TRBV11-2 to TRBJ1-1; D not resolved. CDR1 is SGHAT, CDR2 FQNNGV, per germline. The CDR3 is made up of 12 amino acids. Trimming took off 2 bases at V and 12 bases at J, with 13 bases between the two ends. CDR3: CASSLWALVPFF. The CDR3 bases are TGTGCCAGCAGCTTATGGGCCTTGGTACCTTTCTTT.

The rearrangement links TRBV7-8 to TRBJ1-1, with 9 bases matching TRBD1. Per the germline V gene, CDR1 is SGHVS and CDR2 is FQNEAQ. The trim removed 5 bases at V and 11 bases at J, leaving 6 bases unmatched. This CDR3 region has 12 residues. This CDR3 is CASSEDRGEAFF. Written as DNA, the CDR3 is TGTGCCAGCAGCGAGGACAGGGGAGAGGCTTTCTTT.

This clone has a single count. V gene TRBV27 combines with J gene TRBJ2-1, with D uncertain. This CDR3 is 17 amino acids long. Germline V gives CDR1 MNHEY, CDR2 SMNVEV (reference sequence). Trimming left V 4 bases short and J 3 bases short, with 19 bases between. The chain's CDR3 is CASSSVPPNTLYNEQFF. The DNA for the CDR3 is TGTGCCAGCAGTTCCGTCCCACCGAACACCCTCTACAATGAGCAGTTCTTC.

This sequence joins TRBV19 and TRBJ1-2, with 8 positions matching TRBD1. CDR1 and CDR2 from the germline V gene are LNHDA and SQIVND (reference sequence). The CDR3 has 15 residues. The junction had 7 bases not matched to a gene; V was cut back by 3 bases and J by 4 bases. CDR3 bases: TGTGCCAGTAGTATTCGGCAGGGGGCTATCTATGGCTACACCTTC. Residues: CASSIRQGAIYGYTF.

CDR3 sequence reads: CASSLWTGNYEQYF. The DNA of the CDR3 is TGTGCCAGCAGCTTATGGACAGGGAATTACGAGCAGTACTTC. The chain recombines TRBV7-2 with TRBJ2-7; TRBD1 matches at 8 bases. The V gene end was trimmed by 2 bases and the J gene end by 4 bases; junction bases not matched to a gene: 4. The germline V gene has CDR1 SGHTA and CDR2 FQGNSA. The CDR3 is made up of 14 amino acids.

With regard to this clone: Germline and junction disagree at one end, which may indicate a read error. The chain employs TRBV27 and TRBJ2-7; TRBD1 agrees at 7 bases. The germline V gene encodes CDR1 MNHEY and CDR2 SMNVEV (reference sequence). There are 13 residues in the CDR3. The CDR3, as DNA: TGTGCCAGCAGCCGGGACAGAACTACGGAGTTGCACTTC. Translating it yields CASSRDRTTELHF.

This clone has just one count. This chain links TRBV29-1 with TRBJ2-1; TRBD1 matches at 11 bases. The CDR3 spans 15 residues. V lost 6 bases to trimming and J lost 3 bases; unmatched junction nucleotides: 7. CDR1 is SQVTM, CDR2 ANQGSEA, per germline. CDR3 amino acids: CSVAGQGAIYNEQFF. The CDR3 nucleotides read TGCAGCGTCGCTGGACAGGGGGCGATCTACAATGAGCAGTTCTTC.

This rearrangement joins TRBV4-3 to TRBJ1-2; 8 bases are shared with TRBD1. V shed 4 bases, J shed 7 bases, and the junction held 17 bases outside the gene matches. The CDR3 is 17 amino acids. Per the germline V gene, CDR1 is LGHNA and CDR2 is YSLEER. CDR3 protein: CASSRNGQGMMAGGYTF. Written as DNA, the CDR3 is TGCGCCAGCAGCCGGAACGGACAGGGTATGATGGCGGGTGGCTACACCTTC.

The V and J genes are TRBV5-4 and TRBJ2-2; the match to TRBD1 covers 11 bases. Germline trimming cut 6 bases from V and 4 bases from J; bases unmatched to any gene: 11. The CDR3 sequence is 17 residues long. Germline-derived CDR1 and CDR2 are SGHNT and YYREEE (reference sequence). The CDR3 DNA sequence: TGTGCCAGCACCGGGACAGGGGGACTTCAGCTCACCGGGGAGCTGTTTTTT. It yields the protein CASTGTGGLQLTGELFF.

The chain joins TRBV5-1 to TRBJ1-1, with a tentative D call TRBD1 (6 bases). Germline V lookup: CDR1 SGHRS, CDR2 YFSETQ. V was shortened by 5 bases and J by 1 base, with 9 bases between the two germline ends. This CDR3 contains 13 residues. CDR3 coding DNA: TGCGCCAGCAGGTCGACAGGGAACACTGAAGCTTTCTTT. Translating gives CASRSTGNTEAFF. The full variable domain, its missing parts supplied by reference TRBV5-1 and TRBJ1-1, is KAGVTQTPRYLIKTRGQQVTLSCSPISGHRSVSWYQQTPGQGLQFLFEYFSETQRNKGNFPGRFSGRQFSNSRSEMNVSTLELGDSALYLCASRSTGNTEAFFGQGTRLTVV.

The V call is TRBV9, the J call TRBJ2-2, with 7 bases fitting TRBD1. V gave up 0 bases and J gave up 5 bases; unmatched junction bases: 4. This CDR3 is 15 amino acids long. Germline-derived CDR1 and CDR2 are SGDLS and YYNGEE. The CDR3 sequence is CASSVVGRGTGELFF. In DNA form, the CDR3 reads TGTGCCAGCAGCGTAGTAGGCAGGGGGACCGGGGAGCTGTTTTTT.

V gene TRBV7-8 combines with J gene TRBJ2-2; TRBD2 aligns across 15 bases. The CDR3 has 18 amino acids. The junction had 6 bases not matched to a gene; V was cut back by 4 bases and J by 3 bases. In germline, CDR1 is SGHVS, CDR2 FQNEAQ. CDR3 in amino acids: CASSSRTSGRVYTGELFF. CDR3 coding DNA: TGTGCCAGCAGCTCACGGACTAGCGGGAGGGTGTACACCGGGGAGCTGTTTTTT.

The chain is built from TRBV9 and TRBJ1-4; the D gene is possibly TRBD1 (5 bases). CDR1 SGDLS and CDR2 YYNGEE come from the germline V gene. This CDR3 is 16 amino acids long. Trimming removed 0 bases from V and 1 base from J, with 10 bases in between. The CDR3 DNA reads TGTGCCAGCAGCGTAGGGGAAGGGGAAACTAATGAAAAACTGTTTTTT. This gives the protein CASSVGEGETNEKLFF. Full variable domain (remainder filled in from reference TRBV9 and TRBJ1-4): DSGVTQTPKHLITATGQRVTLRCSPRSGDLSVYWYQQSLDQGLQFLIQYYNGEERAKGNILERFSAQQFPDLHSELNLSSLELGDSALYFCASSVGEGETNEKLFFGSGTQLSVL.

J is TRBJ2-3 and V is TRBV11-2; a weak D match, TRBD1 (6 bases). This CDR3 has 19 amino acids. With 4 bases removed from V and 0 bases from J, the gap between germline ends came to 23 bases. Germline CDR1 reads SGHAT; CDR2 reads FQNNGV. The CDR3 spells CASSSRQTGRTPSTDTQYF. The CDR3 DNA sequence: TGTGCCAGCAGCTCCAGACAGACAGGCAGGACCCCAAGCACAGATACGCAGTATTTT.

This clone was found many times. This chain connects TRBV4-2 to TRBJ1-2, with a weak D call TRBD1 (5 bases). Trimming cost V 0 bases and J 2 bases, with 10 bases left between them. Germline V gene data show CDR1 as LGHNA and CDR2 as YNFKEQ. The CDR3 is made up of 15 amino acids. The CDR3 reads CASSQESAGNYGYTF. The CDR3, as DNA: TGTGCCAGCAGCCAAGAATCGGCAGGGAACTATGGCTACACCTTC.

The chain's CDR3 is CARPLKPTGDHEQYF. CDR3 nucleotides: TGTGCCAGACCCCTTAAGCCGACAGGGGACCACGAGCAGTACTTC. This chain links TRBV19 with TRBJ2-7; 8 positions match TRBD1. Germline V gene data show CDR1 as LNHDA and CDR2 as SQIVND (reference sequence). The CDR3 loop spans 15 amino acids. J was trimmed by 5 bases and V by 9 bases; bases with no gene match: 15. Full variable domain (missing parts from reference TRBV19 and TRBJ2-7): DGGITQSPKYLFRKEGQNVTLSCEQNLNHDAMYWYRQDPGQGLRLIYYSQIVNDFQKGDIAEGYSVSREKKESFPLTVTSAQKNPTAFYLCARPLKPTGDHEQYFGPGTRLTVT.

The rearrangement joins TRBV28 to TRBJ1-2, with 8 bases that match TRBD1. The CDR3 totals 18 residues. Losses at the gene ends were 7 bases for V and 4 bases for J; bases not matched to a gene: 20. CDR1 and CDR2 from the germline V gene are MDHEN and SYDVKM. As DNA, the CDR3 is TGTGCCAGCACCCTTTCCAGGACAGGGAGCGTTGAAAGCTATGGCTACACCTTC. It encodes CASTLSRTGSVESYGYTF.

The chain is built from TRBV30 and TRBJ1-5; 7 bases match TRBD1. V was pared by 4 bases and J by 4 bases, with 4 bases of the junction left unmatched. The CDR3 runs to 13 residues. Per germline, CDR1 GTSNPN and CDR2 SVGIG (reference sequence). The CDR3 here is CAWTSTGNQPQHF. The CDR3 DNA follows: TGTGCCTGGACTTCGACAGGGAATCAGCCCCAGCATTTT. The complete variable domain, with remaining parts taken from reference TRBV30 and TRBJ1-5, reads SQTIHQWPATLVQPVGSPLSLECTVEGTSNPNLYWYRQAAGRGLQLLFYSVGIGQISSEVPQNLSASRPQDRQFILSSKKLLLSDSGFYLCAWTSTGNQPQHFGDGTRLSIL.

This clone occurred a few times. V usage is TRBV9 and J usage is TRBJ1-2, with D possibly TRBD1 on 5 matching bases. CDR1 is SGDLS and CDR2 is YYNGEE in the germline V gene. The CDR3 consists of 15 residues. The V and J ends lost 0 bases and 6 bases respectively, with 15 bases between them. The DNA for the CDR3 is TGTGCCAGCAGCGTAGCTTGGTCAGGGATTGATGGCTACACCTTC. Translation: CASSVAWSGIDGYTF.

This clone occurred once. The rearrangement joins TRBV19 to TRBJ2-3; weak D call: TRBD2 (6 bases). Looked up from germline, CDR1 is LNHDA and CDR2 is SQIVND (reference sequence). This CDR3 region has 15 residues. V was clipped by 3 bases and J by 2 bases, with 12 bases between them. The CDR3 nucleotides are TGTGCCAGTAGTATGTGGGAGGCCTACACAGATACGCAGTATTTT. Translating it yields CASSMWEAYTDTQYF.

The chain is built from TRBV6-5 and TRBJ2-7, with D hard to call. Germline values: CDR1 MNHEY, CDR2 SVGAGI. Trimming removed 9 bases from V and 6 bases from J, with 15 bases in between. The CDR3 sequence is 12 residues long. CDR3 region: CASGQPAGEQYF. DNA of the CDR3: TGTGCCAGTGGGCAGCCGGCTGGCGAGCAGTACTTC.